The clone carrying this T cell receptor (beta chain) has ten or more counts. Deletions cut 3 bases from V and 5 bases from J, with 15 bases between. In germline, CDR1 is KGHDR, CDR2 SFDVKD. The CDR3 runs 16 residues. Noted time point: blood at routine non-recurrence follow-up after resection. These data are taken from a study of spatial heterogeneity in lung cancer. TCRdb ran MiXCR on the 5' RACE reads and lists one entry per CDR3 protein. The table shows 23,000 or so distinct CDR3 sequences, with 8.5% to 10% occurring only once. The chain joins TRBV24-1 to TRBJ1-4, with D possibly TRBD1 on 5 matching bases. The material sequenced was PBMCs, taken at follow-up. This receptor was identified in a male donor with early-stage non-small cell lung cancer. CDR3 DNA sequence: TGTGCCACCAGTGATGGGGACCGCGACCCGAATGAAAAACTGTTTTTT. Amino acids: CATSDGDRDPNEKLFF.